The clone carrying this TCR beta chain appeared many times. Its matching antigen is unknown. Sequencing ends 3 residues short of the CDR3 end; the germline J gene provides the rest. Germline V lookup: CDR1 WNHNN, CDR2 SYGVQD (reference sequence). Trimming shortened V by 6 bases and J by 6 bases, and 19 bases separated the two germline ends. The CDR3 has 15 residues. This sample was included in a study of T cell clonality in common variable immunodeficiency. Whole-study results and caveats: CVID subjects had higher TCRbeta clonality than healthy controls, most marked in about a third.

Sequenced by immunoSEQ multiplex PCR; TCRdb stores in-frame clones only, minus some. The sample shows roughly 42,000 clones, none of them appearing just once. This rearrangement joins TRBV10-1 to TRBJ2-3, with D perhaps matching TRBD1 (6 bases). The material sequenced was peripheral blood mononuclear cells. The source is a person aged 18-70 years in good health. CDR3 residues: CASSANRDQMDTQYF. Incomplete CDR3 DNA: TGCGCCAGCAGCGCGAACAGGGATCAAATGGATACG.